The following is a TCR beta chain sequence with its context. This sample was included in a study of blood T cell repertoires in COVID-19. Study-wide background: Sample material is recorded as cDNA or gDNA derived from T cells, B-cell-depleted T cells, or PBMCs.

CDR1 and CDR2 (germline): SQVTM, ANQGSEA. This CDR3 is 12 amino acids long. Germline trimming cut 5 bases from V and 4 bases from J; bases unmatched to any gene: 5. Some clones are missing from TCRdb's copy, which holds only in-frame ones; the method was immunoSEQ multiplex PCR. Among over 250,000 clones listed, 84% were seen once. This receptor was identified in a human donor with COVID-19, enrolled during active disease. The donor label of this sample is uncertain. The sample taken for sequencing was peripheral blood. The chain joins TRBV29-1 to TRBJ2-7; 7 nucleotides match TRBD1. In DNA, the CDR3 is TGCAGCGTTAGGGGGCAACGGTACGAGCAGTACTTC. Encoded protein: CSVRGQRYEQYF.